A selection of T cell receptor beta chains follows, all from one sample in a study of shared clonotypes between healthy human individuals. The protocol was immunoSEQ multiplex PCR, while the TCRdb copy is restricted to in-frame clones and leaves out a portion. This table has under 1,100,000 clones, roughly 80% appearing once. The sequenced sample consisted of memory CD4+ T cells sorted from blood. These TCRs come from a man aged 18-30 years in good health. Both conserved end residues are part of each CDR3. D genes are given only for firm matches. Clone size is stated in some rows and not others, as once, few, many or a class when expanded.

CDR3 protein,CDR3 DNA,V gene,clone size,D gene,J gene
CASSRGVVTETQYF,TGTGCCAGCAGCCGGGGGGTCGTTACAGAGACCCAGTACTTC,TRBV6-5,NA,TRBD2,TRBJ2-5
CSVVADPYGYTF,TGCAGCGTTGTAGCTGACCCCTATGGCTACACCTTC,TRBV29-1,once,NA,TRBJ1-2
CASSSYGSSSYEQYF,TGTGCCAGCAGTTCCTACGGGAGTAGCTCCTACGAGCAGTACTTC,TRBV6-5,NA,NA,TRBJ2-7
CASSSTVGTQYF,TGTGCCAGCAGCAGTACGGTGGGGACCCAGTACTTC,TRBV28,NA,NA,TRBJ2-5
CASIRTSGTDTQYF,TGCGCCAGCATCCGGACTAGCGGCACAGATACGCAGTATTTT,TRBV5-1,NA,TRBD2,TRBJ2-3
CASGFKGLGYTF,TGTGCTAGTGGTTTTAAAGGGCTTGGCTACACCTTC,TRBV12-5,NA,NA,TRBJ1-2
CATGEELSETQYF,TGTGCCACGGGGGAGGAATTGAGTGAGACCCAGTACTTC,TRBV6-1,NA,NA,TRBJ2-5
CSALPSGTDTQYF,TGCAGCGCGCTTCCCTCGGGCACAGATACGCAGTATTTT,TRBV29-1,NA,NA,TRBJ2-3
CASSQGPGIYEQYF,TGTGCCAGCAGCCAAGGGCCAGGGATCTACGAGCAGTACTTC,TRBV7-9,NA,NA,TRBJ2-7
CASRPGSGRPYNEQFF,TGTGCCAGCAGGCCGGGGAGCGGGAGGCCCTACAATGAGCAGTTCTTC,TRBV2,NA,TRBD2,TRBJ2-1
CASSLVQGGELFF,TGTGCCAGCAGCTTAGTTCAGGGCGGGGAGCTGTTTTTT,TRBV11-3,NA,NA,TRBJ2-2
CASRTGLAGYNEQFF,TGTGCCAGCAGGACCGGGCTAGCGGGATACAATGAGCAGTTCTTC,TRBV2,few,TRBD2,TRBJ2-1
CASSQEPATQRGQETQYF,TGCGCCAGCAGCCAAGAGCCCGCTACCCAGCGGGGCCAAGAGACCCAGTACTTC,TRBV4-1,NA,TRBD2,TRBJ2-5
CASSQVRDRGGKDTQYF,TGCGCCAGCAGTCAGGTCCGGGACAGGGGTGGAAAAGATACGCAGTATTTT,TRBV23-1,NA,TRBD1,TRBJ2-3
CASTEGLHEQYF,TGTGCCAGCACTGAGGGTCTCCACGAGCAGTACTTC,TRBV2,once,NA,TRBJ2-7
CASRAAGTGYNEQFF,TGTGCCAGCAGGGCGGCCGGGACAGGCTACAATGAGCAGTTCTTC,TRBV6-1,NA,TRBD1,TRBJ2-1
CASSEVNSGGRDTQYF,TGTGCCAGCAGTGAAGTTAATAGCGGGGGGCGGGATACGCAGTATTTT,TRBV6-1,few,TRBD2,TRBJ2-3
CASSPDWDRPQHF,TGTGCCAGCAGCCCGGACTGGGATCGGCCCCAGCATTTT,TRBV7-8,NA,NA,TRBJ1-5
CASSRGQGSTDTQYF,TGCGCCAGCAGCCGCGGACAGGGTAGCACAGATACGCAGTATTTT,TRBV10-1,NA,TRBD1,TRBJ2-3
CASDRTGYNEQFF,TGTGCCAGCGATCGGACAGGATACAATGAGCAGTTCTTC,TRBV6-1,few,TRBD1,TRBJ2-1
CASRSLTGVSADTQYF,TGTGCAAGTCGCTCCCTGACAGGGGTCAGCGCAGATACGCAGTATTTT,TRBV12-2,NA,NA,TRBJ2-3
CASSKARRVSEQPQHF,TGTGCCAGCAGCAAAGCGCGGAGGGTATCAGAACAGCCCCAGCATTTT,TRBV21-1,NA,NA,TRBJ1-5
CATSRLTGVFSGNTIYF,TGTGCCACCAGCAGACTGACAGGGGTCTTCTCTGGAAACACCATATATTTT,TRBV15,once,TRBD1,TRBJ1-3
CASSEGFRREQFF,TGTGCCAGCAGTGAAGGCTTCCGGAGGGAGCAGTTCTTC,TRBV2,NA,NA,TRBJ2-1
CASSQDAGDEQYF,TGTGCCAGCAGCCAAGACGCAGGGGACGAGCAGTACTTC,TRBV14,many,NA,TRBJ2-7
CAISLRTFYEQYF,TGTGCCATCAGCCTCCGGACATTCTACGAGCAGTACTTC,TRBV10-3,NA,NA,TRBJ2-7
CASSLGVRGYGYTF,TGTGCCAGCTCCCTCGGGGTCCGGGGCTATGGCTACACCTTC,TRBV28,NA,NA,TRBJ1-2
CASSQEGRYGYTF,TGCGCCAGCAGCCAAGAAGGGCGTTATGGCTACACCTTC,TRBV4-3,NA,NA,TRBJ1-2
CASRLRNTGELFF,TGTGCCAGCCGTCTAAGAAACACCGGGGAGCTGTTTTTT,TRBV2,few,NA,TRBJ2-2
CASSAQGSYEQHF,TGTGCCAGCAGCGCCCAGGGTTCCTACGAGCAGCACTTC,TRBV6-1,NA,NA,TRBJ2-7
CAWSGQGYGYTF,TGTGCCTGGAGTGGACAGGGTTATGGCTACACCTTC,TRBV30,NA,TRBD1,TRBJ1-2